This T cell receptor beta chain was identified during a study of CD8 T cells in ankylosing spondylitis. Study-wide points: A TCR beta motif of fewer than ten highly homologous variants seemed to mark ankylosing spondylitis blood. Significant enrichment of disease-linked clones was reportedly seen in matched ankylosing spondylitis synovial fluid. Within peripheral blood, clones linked to disease were CD8+ and relatively rare.

CDR3 length: 14 amino acids. Trimming cost V 5 bases and J 6 bases; bases outside gene matches: 7. Germline V gives CDR1 DFQATT, CDR2 SNEGSKA (reference sequence). Using quantitative 5'-RACE with molecular barcodes, the authors made TCR beta libraries. MiXCR, applied by TCRdb to the 5' RACE reads, yields one record per CDR3 protein. The data contain approximately 250,000 distinct CDR3 sequences, 24% of them singletons. About this clonotype itself: Its target is unknown.

Source material: blood, either unsorted or a sorted T cell fraction (not recorded which). The chain joins TRBV20-1 to TRBJ2-1; 10 nucleotides agree with TRBD2. This sequence originates from a male donor with ankylosing spondylitis or in good health (not recorded which). This CDR3 reads CSAQSGGAGNEQFF. In nucleotides, the CDR3 is TGCAGTGCTCAGAGCGGGGGGGCTGGCAATGAGCAGTTCTTC.